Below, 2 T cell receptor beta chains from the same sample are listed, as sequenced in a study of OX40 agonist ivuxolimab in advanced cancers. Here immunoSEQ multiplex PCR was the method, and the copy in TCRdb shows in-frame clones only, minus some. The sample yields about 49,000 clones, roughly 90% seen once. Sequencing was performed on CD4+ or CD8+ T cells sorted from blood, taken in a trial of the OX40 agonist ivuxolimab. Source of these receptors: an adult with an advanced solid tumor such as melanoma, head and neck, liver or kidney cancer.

Here the CDR3 DNA reads TGTGCCAGCAGCTTGGTGGAGTGGGGCTGGGGCTACGAGCAGTACTTC. Amino acid sequence: CASSLVEWGWGYEQYF. The gene calls are TRBV5-8 and TRBJ2-7; maybe TRBD1 (5 bases). V was pared by 0 bases and J by 3 bases, with 16 bases between. Germline lookup yields CDR1 SGHTS and CDR2 YDEGEE. CDR3 size: 16 residues.

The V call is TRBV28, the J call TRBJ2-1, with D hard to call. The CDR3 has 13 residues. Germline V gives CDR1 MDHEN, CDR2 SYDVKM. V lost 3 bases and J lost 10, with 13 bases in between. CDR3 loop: CASSLSLDLEQFF. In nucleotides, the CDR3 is TGTGCCAGCAGTTTGAGCCTCGACTTAGAGCAGTTCTTC.